Below, one T cell receptor (beta chain) is given with its context. Its antigen is not identified. Patients with chemo-refractory metastatic non-small-cell lung cancer received focal radiation plus CTLA-4 blockade with ipilimumab. Produced via immunoSEQ multiplex PCR; TCRdb's table is partial and in-frame only. The sample holds some 78,000 clones; around 90% are singletons and the top ten take 0.87%. The germline CDR1 and CDR2 sequences are MDHEN and SYDVKM. The CDR3 runs to 19 residues. V gave up 4 bases and J gave up 1 base; unmatched junction bases: 16. This entry belongs to a study of radiotherapy plus CTLA-4 blockade in lung cancer. On the study more broadly: Of all patients, more than 15% responded objectively and roughly 31% showed disease control.

General observations from the study: Reports state that early shifts in blood T cell clones, with interferon-beta, best predicted response. Radiotherapy plus ipilimumab was followed by expansion in blood of tumor-derived TCR clones.

Source: peripheral blood, taken from a patient treated with radiotherapy plus ipilimumab. The rearrangement uses TRBV28 and TRBJ2-1, with TRBD2 matching 7 bases. This sequence was found in a human donor with non-small cell lung cancer who had stable disease on radiotherapy plus ipilimumab. CDR3 DNA sequence: TGTGCCAGCAGTTCCCCTCACCCTAGCGCCGGGGGGTCCTACAATGAGCAGTTCTTC. This sequence encodes CASSSPHPSAGGSYNEQFF.